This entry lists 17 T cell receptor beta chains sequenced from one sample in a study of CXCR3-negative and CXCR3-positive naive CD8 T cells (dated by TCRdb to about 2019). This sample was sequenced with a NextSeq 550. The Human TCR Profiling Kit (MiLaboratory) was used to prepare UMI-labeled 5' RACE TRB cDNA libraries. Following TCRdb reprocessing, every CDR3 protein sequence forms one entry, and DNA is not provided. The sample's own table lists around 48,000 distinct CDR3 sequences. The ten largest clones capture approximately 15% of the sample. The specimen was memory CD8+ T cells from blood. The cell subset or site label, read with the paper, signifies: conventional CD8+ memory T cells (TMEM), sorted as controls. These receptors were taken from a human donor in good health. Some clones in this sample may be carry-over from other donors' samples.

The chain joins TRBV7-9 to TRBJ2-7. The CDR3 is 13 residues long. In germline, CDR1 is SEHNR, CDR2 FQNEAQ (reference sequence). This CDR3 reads CASSLKSSYEQYF.

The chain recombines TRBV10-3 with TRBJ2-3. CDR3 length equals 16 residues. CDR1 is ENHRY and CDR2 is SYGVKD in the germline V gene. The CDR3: CAAAMDGATSTDTQYF.

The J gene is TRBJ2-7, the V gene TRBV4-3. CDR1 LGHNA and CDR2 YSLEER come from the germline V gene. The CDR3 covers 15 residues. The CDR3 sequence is CASSQDVGGSYEQYF.

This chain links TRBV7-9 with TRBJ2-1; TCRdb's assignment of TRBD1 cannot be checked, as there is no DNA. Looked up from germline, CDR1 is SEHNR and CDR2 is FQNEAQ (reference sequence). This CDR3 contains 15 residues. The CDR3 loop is CASSPGAVPYNEQFF.

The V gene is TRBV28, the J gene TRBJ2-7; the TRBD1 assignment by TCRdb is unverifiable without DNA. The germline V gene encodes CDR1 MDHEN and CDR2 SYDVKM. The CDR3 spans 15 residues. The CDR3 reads CASSPRDRGPYEQYF.

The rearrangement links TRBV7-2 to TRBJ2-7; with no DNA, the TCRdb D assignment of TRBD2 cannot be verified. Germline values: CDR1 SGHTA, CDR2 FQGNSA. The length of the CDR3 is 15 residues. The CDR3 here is CASSSQTSGSYEQYF.

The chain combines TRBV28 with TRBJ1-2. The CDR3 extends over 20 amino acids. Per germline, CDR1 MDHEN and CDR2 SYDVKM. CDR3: CASSGQSRLIQLGANYGYTF.

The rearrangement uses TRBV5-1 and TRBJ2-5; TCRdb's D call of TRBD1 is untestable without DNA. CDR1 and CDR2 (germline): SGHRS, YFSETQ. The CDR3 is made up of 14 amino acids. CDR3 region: CASSYRRPEETQYF. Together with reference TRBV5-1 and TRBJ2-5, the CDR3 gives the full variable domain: KAGVTQTPRYLIKTRGQQVTLSCSPISGHRSVSWYQQTPGQGLQFLFEYFSETQRNKGNFPGRFSGRQFSNSRSEMNVSTLELGDSALYLCASSYRRPEETQYFGPGTRLLVL.

The CDR3 here is CSATDWGGEQFF. V usage is TRBV20-1 and J usage is TRBJ2-1; TCRdb's D call of TRBD1 is untestable without DNA. CDR1 is DFQATT, CDR2 SNEGSKA, per germline (reference sequence). The CDR3 covers 12 residues.

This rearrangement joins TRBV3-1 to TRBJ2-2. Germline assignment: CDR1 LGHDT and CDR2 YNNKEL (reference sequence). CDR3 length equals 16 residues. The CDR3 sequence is CASSQDPNRNTGELFF.

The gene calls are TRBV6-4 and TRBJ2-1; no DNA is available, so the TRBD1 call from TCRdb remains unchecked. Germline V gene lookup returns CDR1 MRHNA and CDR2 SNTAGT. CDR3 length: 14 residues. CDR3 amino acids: CASIERRGAREQFF.

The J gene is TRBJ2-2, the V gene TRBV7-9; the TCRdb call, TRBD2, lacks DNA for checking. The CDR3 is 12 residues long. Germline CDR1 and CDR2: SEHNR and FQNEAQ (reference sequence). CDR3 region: CASRGGTGELFF.

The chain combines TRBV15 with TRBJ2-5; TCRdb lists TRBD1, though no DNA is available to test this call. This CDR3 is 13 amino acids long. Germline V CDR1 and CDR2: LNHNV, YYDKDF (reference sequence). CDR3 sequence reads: CASALRGEETQYF.

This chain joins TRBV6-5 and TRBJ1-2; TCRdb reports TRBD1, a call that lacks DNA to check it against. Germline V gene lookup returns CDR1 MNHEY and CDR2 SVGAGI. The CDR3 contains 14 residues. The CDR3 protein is CASSYSAGDYGYTF.

The CDR3 loop is CASSYPSGPDTQYF. The V call is TRBV6-6, the J call TRBJ2-3. Germline V gives CDR1 MNHNY, CDR2 SVGAGI (reference sequence). This CDR3 has 14 amino acids.

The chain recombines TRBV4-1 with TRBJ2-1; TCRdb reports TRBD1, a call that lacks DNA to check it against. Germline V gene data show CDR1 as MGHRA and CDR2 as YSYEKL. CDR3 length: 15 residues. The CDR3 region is CASSQERGMSNEQFF.

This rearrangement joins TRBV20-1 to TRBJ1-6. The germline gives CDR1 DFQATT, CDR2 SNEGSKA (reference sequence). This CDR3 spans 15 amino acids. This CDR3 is CSARDQEKEYSPLHF.